The 32 T cell receptor beta chains reported below all come from one sample, sequenced in a study of T cell responses to AZD1222 COVID-19 vaccine. Repertoires were generated with immunoSEQ multiplex PCR, while TCRdb's copy carries only in-frame clones and drops some. The data hold roughly 150,000 clones, with 75% to 90% observed a single time. Source: peripheral blood, taken 28 days after the second AZD1222 dose. Receptor source: an adult who received the AZD1222 COVID-19 vaccine.

J is TRBJ2-7 and V is TRBV24-1; D unresolved. V lost 6 bases, J lost 6 bases, and 8 bases lay in between. Germline CDR1 is KGHDR and CDR2 is SFDVKD. The CDR3 extends over 11 amino acids. The CDR3 DNA is TGTGCCACCAGTTCAGGCTTCGAGCAGTACTTC. Protein sequence: CATSSGFEQYF.

The chain is built from TRBV28 and TRBJ1-2, with D unclear. The CDR3 consists of 12 residues. In germline, CDR1 is MDHEN, CDR2 SYDVKM. The ends were cut back, 6 bases at V and 4 bases at J, with 9 bases in the middle. The CDR3 bases are TGTGCCAGCAGCCGAGGGAGCTATGGCTACACCTTC. Protein: CASSRGSYGYTF.

The sample holds one count of this clone. V is TRBV7-8 and J is TRBJ2-4, with D perhaps given as TRBD1 or TRBD2 (6 bases each). Germline CDR1 reads SGHVS; CDR2 reads FQNEAQ. The CDR3 has 21 residues. Trimming removed 2 bases at V and 0 bases at J, with 26 bases between. The CDR3 loop is CASSLPLLRDTSTLAKNIQYF. The CDR3 region has the DNA TGTGCCAGCAGCTTACCCCTCCTGCGGGACACCTCTACTCTAGCCAAAAACATTCAGTACTTC. The full variable domain, with the rest looked up from reference TRBV7-8 and TRBJ2-4, is GAGVSQSPRYKVAKRGQDVALRCDPISGHVSLFWYQQALGQGPEFLTYFQNEAQLDKSGLPSDRFFAERPEGSVSTLKIQRTQQEDSAVYLCASSLPLLRDTSTLAKNIQYFGAGTRLSVL.

This clone was detected a few times. The gene calls are TRBV7-2 and TRBJ2-7; D tentatively fits TRBD1 or TRBD2 (5 bases each). The CDR3 runs to 13 residues. V dropped 3 bases and J dropped 3 bases, with 9 bases sitting between them. Germline CDR1 reads SGHTA; CDR2 reads FQGNSA. DNA for the CDR3: TGTGCCAGCAGCTTCCGGGACGGCTACGAGCAGTACTTC. Its protein product is CASSFRDGYEQYF.

The chain employs TRBV5-1 and TRBJ2-7, with 7 bases matching TRBD1. Germline V gives CDR1 SGHRS, CDR2 YFSETQ. The CDR3 extends over 14 amino acids. Trimming removed 0 bases from V and 3 bases from J; junction bases left unmatched: 3. The CDR3 loop reads CASSLGQGGYEQYF. DNA for the CDR3: TGCGCCAGCAGCTTGGGACAGGGCGGCTACGAGCAGTACTTC.

The V call is TRBV30, the J call TRBJ1-2; D gene unclear. V was shortened by 4 bases and J by 10 bases, with 19 bases between the two germline ends. CDR3 length equals 13 residues. CDR1 and CDR2 from the germline V gene are GTSNPN and SVGIG (reference sequence). Here the CDR3 reads CAWTSGVANAYTF. CDR3 nucleotide sequence: TGTGCCTGGACGTCCGGGGTAGCTAACGCCTACACCTTC.

The CDR3, as DNA: TGTGCCAGCAGTTTCTCCGGGACAGGGAGGATAAACTCTGGAAACACCATATATTTT. Its protein product is CASSFSGTGRINSGNTIYF. The rearrangement joins TRBV28 to TRBJ1-3; 9 bases are a match to TRBD1. V shed 3 bases and J 0 bases; nucleotides not matched to a gene: 12. The CDR3 sequence is 19 residues long. Germline V gene data show CDR1 as MDHEN and CDR2 as SYDVKM.

The chain's CDR3 is CASSQEGAGGPRRNEQFF. CDR3 sequence (DNA): TGCGCCAGCAGCCAAGAGGGGGCGGGAGGGCCGAGGCGCAATGAGCAGTTCTTC. This chain links TRBV4-3 with TRBJ2-1, with TRBD2 matching 9 bases. The V segment lost 0 bases and the J segment 6 bases; nucleotides outside the gene matches: 12. CDR1 and CDR2 (germline): LGHNA, YSLEER. The CDR3 length is 18 residues.

The chain links TRBV28 to TRBJ1-1; D is ambiguous. The V end was cut by 4 bases, the J end by 0 bases, with 6 bases between. Germline assignment: CDR1 MDHEN and CDR2 SYDVKM. This CDR3 has 13 residues. CDR3 sequence: CASSSSVNTEAFF. DNA for the CDR3: TGTGCCAGCAGTTCCTCAGTGAACACTGAAGCTTTCTTT.

This clone has a single count. This sequence joins TRBV7-2 and TRBJ2-2; D is undetermined. Trimming removed 2 bases at V and 2 bases at J, with 12 bases between. CDR3 length: 16 amino acids. Germline CDR1 reads SGHTA; CDR2 reads FQGNSA. CDR3 coding DNA: TGTGCCAGCAGCTTAAGTAGGGCAGGCAACACCGGGGAGCTGTTTTTT. Encoded protein: CASSLSRAGNTGELFF.

The rearrangement uses TRBV19 and TRBJ1-5; D is unclear. The CDR3 extends over 12 amino acids. Germline V gives CDR1 LNHDA, CDR2 SQIVND (reference sequence). Between the trimmed V and J ends, which lost 4 bases and 4 bases, there was a span of 5 bases. The CDR3 protein is CASSTFNQPQHF. CDR3 DNA sequence: TGTGCCAGTAGTACCTTTAATCAGCCCCAGCATTTT. Complete variable domain (other parts from reference TRBV19 and TRBJ1-5): DGGITQSPKYLFRKEGQNVTLSCEQNLNHDAMYWYRQDPGQGLRLIYYSQIVNDFQKGDIAEGYSVSREKKESFPLTVTSAQKNPTAFYLCASSTFNQPQHFGDGTRLSIL.

The chain carries TRBV12-2 and TRBJ2-5; whether TRBD1, the table's D call, matches the DNA was not checked. TRBV12-2 is assigned pseudogene status. The CDR3 totals 16 residues. The DNA of the CDR3 is TGTGCAAGTCGCCCCTTTCGTCCCTCAAGACAGGAGACCCAGTACTTC. It translates to CASRPFRPSRQETQYF.

The V and J genes are TRBV4-2 and TRBJ2-6; 9 positions agree with TRBD2. Germline V gene sequence: CDR1 LGHNA, CDR2 YNFKEQ. The CDR3 has 16 amino acids. After removal of 0 bases from V and 6 bases from J, the junction contained 3 bases not matched to a gene. CDR3 amino acids: CASSQEVAGEANVLTF. The DNA for the CDR3 is TGTGCCAGCAGCCAAGAGGTAGCGGGGGAGGCCAACGTCCTGACTTTC.

The chain employs TRBV7-8 and TRBJ1-2; TRBD1 aligns across 7 bases. V lost 0 bases to trimming and J lost 7 bases; unmatched junction nucleotides: 8. The CDR3 loop spans 15 amino acids. Per the germline V gene, CDR1 is SGHVS and CDR2 is FQNEAQ. CDR3 residues: CASSLALGGASGYTF. The CDR3 DNA sequence: TGTGCCAGCAGCTTAGCGTTAGGGGGCGCGAGTGGCTACACCTTC.

The rearrangement joins TRBV6-6 to TRBJ1-2; D is perhaps TRBD1 (6 bases). The germline CDR1 and CDR2 sequences are MNHNY and SVGAGI (reference sequence). V lost 6 bases and J 4 bases, leaving 12 bases between the germline ends. The CDR3 sequence is 13 residues long. The CDR3 loop is CASSEGQSYGYTF. CDR3 in DNA: TGTGCCAGCAGCGAAGGACAGAGCTATGGCTACACCTTC.

The V and J genes are TRBV4-1 and TRBJ2-2; the D gene is possibly TRBD2 (5 bases). Per germline, CDR1 MGHRA and CDR2 YSYEKL. The CDR3 contains 15 residues. V lost 2 bases and J 0 bases, leaving 7 bases between the germline ends. The CDR3, as DNA: TGCGCCAGCAGCCAAAGCGGAGCGAACACCGGGGAGCTGTTTTTT. Translation: CASSQSGANTGELFF.

This clone was counted a single time. The DNA of the CDR3 is TGCGCCAGCAGTGACGACCGAGACACTGAAGCTTTCTTT. Translating gives CASSDDRDTEAFF. The chain combines TRBV10-1 with TRBJ1-1; D gene uncertain. From germline, CDR1 is WNHNN and CDR2 SYGVQD (reference sequence). The V gene lost 3 bases and the J gene lost 3 bases, with 8 bases spanning the gap. The CDR3 is 13 residues long.

The chain combines TRBV3-1 (or the pseudogene TRBV3-2) with TRBJ1-2; the D is unclear. Per germline, CDR1 LGHDT and CDR2 YNNKEL (reference sequence). The V end was cut by 0 bases, the J end by 5 bases, with 13 bases between. This CDR3 contains 15 residues. This CDR3 is CASSQDIRSRYGYTF. CDR3 in DNA: TGTGCCAGCAGCCAAGATATCAGGTCTAGGTATGGCTACACCTTC.

This rearrangement joins TRBV5-6 to TRBJ1-1; a weak D match, TRBD1 (5 bases). V was pared by 6 bases and J by 3 bases, with 15 bases between. The CDR3 loop spans 14 amino acids. Germline-derived CDR1 and CDR2 are SGHDT and YYEEEE. The CDR3 coding sequence is TGTGCCAGCACCAACTACGGGGGATACACTGAAGCTTTCTTT. It encodes CASTNYGGYTEAFF.

Of note for this clone: This sample includes further DNA sequences coding for the same CDR3. V is TRBV12-3 or TRBV12-4 and J is TRBJ1-1; 9 bases agree with TRBD1. This CDR3 has 13 amino acids. Losses at the gene ends were 3 bases for V and 4 bases for J; bases not matched to a gene: 0. The CDR3 sequence is CASSLGQGTEAFF. Here the CDR3 DNA reads TGTGCCAGCAGTTTGGGACAGGGCACTGAAGCTTTCTTT.

The gene calls are TRBV9 and TRBJ2-3, with D unclear. The CDR3 runs 14 residues. CDR1 is SGDLS and CDR2 is YYNGEE in the germline V gene. Trimming stripped 2 bases from V and 1 base from J, with 8 bases between. The CDR3 sequence: CASSVTLGTDTQYF. In DNA, the CDR3 is TGTGCCAGCAGCGTTACACTCGGCACAGATACGCAGTATTTT.

This chain connects TRBV5-5 to TRBJ1-3; 7 bases line up with TRBD1. The germline V gene encodes CDR1 SGHKS and CDR2 YYEKEE (reference sequence). The CDR3 length is 16 residues. The V and J ends lost 4 bases and 0 bases, in that order; junction bases with no gene match: 7. The CDR3 DNA sequence: TGTGCCAGCAGCCTGGACAGGCCCCTCTCTGGAAACACCATATATTTT. As protein: CASSLDRPLSGNTIYF.

This chain links TRBV6-6 with TRBJ1-2, with TRBD1 matching 7 bases. The V gene end was trimmed by 4 bases and the J gene end by 2 bases; junction bases not matched to a gene: 4. Per the germline V gene, CDR1 is MNHNY and CDR2 is SVGAGI (reference sequence). The CDR3 extends over 14 amino acids. The CDR3 DNA reads as TGTGCCAGCAGTTGGGGGACAGCAAACTATGGCTACACCTTC. Its protein is CASSWGTANYGYTF.

The rearrangement uses TRBV23-1 and TRBJ2-2, with D tentatively TRBD1 (6 bases). TRBV23-1 is sorted into the ORF group, with uncertain function. The germline V and J ends were trimmed by 6 bases and 6 bases, with 20 bases remaining between them. CDR3 length equals 16 residues. The CDR3 sequence: CASSLKQGPSSGELFF. The CDR3, as DNA: TGCGCCAGCAGCCTAAAACAGGGCCCCAGTTCCGGGGAGCTGTTTTTT.

This chain uses TRBV3-1 (or the pseudogene TRBV3-2) with TRBJ1-1, with a tentative D call TRBD1 (6 bases). V lost 4 bases, J lost 2 bases, and 11 bases lay in between. CDR3 length: 14 amino acids. CDR1 is LGHDT, CDR2 YNNKEL, per germline (reference sequence). The CDR3 reads CASSPGQKNTEAFF. DNA of the CDR3: TGTGCCAGCAGCCCCGGACAGAAAAACACTGAAGCTTTCTTT.

This sequence joins TRBV19 and TRBJ1-4; D is ambiguous. V lost 5 bases and J 2 bases, leaving 6 bases between the germline ends. Germline-derived CDR1 and CDR2 are LNHDA and SQIVND (reference sequence). This CDR3 has 13 residues. For the CDR3, the DNA is TGTGCCAGTAGTGGACGGACTAATGAAAAACTGTTTTTT. Translated, it gives CASSGRTNEKLFF.

The V call is TRBV5-6, the J call TRBJ2-5; D unclear. Germline loops: CDR1 SGHDT, CDR2 YYEEEE. The CDR3 totals 14 residues. Trimming shortened V by 0 bases and J by 0 bases, and 6 bases separated the two germline ends. This chain's CDR3 is CASSLGVDQETQYF. CDR3 DNA: TGTGCCAGCAGCTTGGGGGTAGACCAAGAGACCCAGTACTTC. Full variable domain (rest looked up from reference TRBV5-6 and TRBJ2-5): DAGVTQSPTHLIKTRGQQVTLRCSPKSGHDTVSWYQQALGQGPQFIFQYYEEEERQRGNFPDRFSGHQFPNYSSELNVNALLLGDSALYLCASSLGVDQETQYFGPGTRLLVL.

This clone was observed a handful of times. The chain recombines TRBV9 with TRBJ2-5; 7 nucleotides agree with TRBD2. CDR3 length: 14 residues. V lost 4 bases, J lost 2 bases, and 5 bases stayed unmatched. Per germline, CDR1 SGDLS and CDR2 YYNGEE. DNA for the CDR3: TGTGCCAGCAGCACTCGAGCGGGACAAGAGACCCAGTACTTC. Residues: CASSTRAGQETQYF. Looking up the rest from reference TRBV9 and TRBJ2-5 gives the full variable domain: DSGVTQTPKHLITATGQRVTLRCSPRSGDLSVYWYQQSLDQGLQFLIQYYNGEERAKGNILERFSAQQFPDLHSELNLSSLELGDSALYFCASSTRAGQETQYFGPGTRLLVL.

This clone was detected many times. The rearrangement uses TRBV3-1 (or the pseudogene TRBV3-2) and TRBJ2-1; D unresolved. V gave up 2 bases and J gave up 9 bases, with 8 bases separating them. Germline V lookup: CDR1 LGHDT, CDR2 YNNKEL (reference sequence). CDR3 length equals 12 residues. The CDR3 DNA sequence: TGTGCCAGCAGCCAAAGCTACGGTGAGCAGTTCTTC. Protein: CASSQSYGEQFF.

The chain combines TRBV11-3 with TRBJ2-2; 8 bases are shared with TRBD2. The CDR3 is made up of 14 amino acids. In germline, CDR1 is SGHNT, CDR2 YENEEA. The ends lost 3 bases at V and 4 bases at J; junction bases unmatched: 1. The CDR3 DNA is TGTGCCAGCAGCTTTAGCGGGGTCACCGGGGAGCTGTTTTTT. It is translated as CASSFSGVTGELFF.

V is TRBV7-2 and J is TRBJ2-1; D might be TRBD1 or TRBD2, each matching 5 bases. CDR1 is SGHTA, CDR2 FQGNSA, per germline. CDR3 length: 13 residues. The V gene lost 10 bases and the J gene lost 9 bases, with 19 bases spanning the gap. CDR3 sequence: CATGTGIWSEQFF. DNA for the CDR3: TGTGCCACGGGGACGGGCATCTGGAGTGAGCAGTTCTTC. Combining the CDR3 with reference TRBV7-2 and TRBJ2-1 gives the whole variable domain GAGVSQSPSNKVTEKGKDVELRCDPISGHTALYWYRQSLGQGLEFLIYFQGNSAPDKSGLPSDRFSAERTGGSVSTLTIQRTQQEDSAVYLCATGTGIWSEQFFGPGTRLTVL.

As concerns this clone: Compared with germline, one end of the junction differs, possibly owing to a read error. V usage is TRBV28 and J usage is TRBJ2-7; the match to TRBD2 covers 13 bases. The CDR3 totals 12 residues. CDR1 and CDR2 from the germline V gene are MDHEN and SYDVKM. For the CDR3, the DNA is TGTGCCAGCAGTTTAGGGACTAGCGGGATTACCTTC. This gives the protein CASSLGTSGITF.